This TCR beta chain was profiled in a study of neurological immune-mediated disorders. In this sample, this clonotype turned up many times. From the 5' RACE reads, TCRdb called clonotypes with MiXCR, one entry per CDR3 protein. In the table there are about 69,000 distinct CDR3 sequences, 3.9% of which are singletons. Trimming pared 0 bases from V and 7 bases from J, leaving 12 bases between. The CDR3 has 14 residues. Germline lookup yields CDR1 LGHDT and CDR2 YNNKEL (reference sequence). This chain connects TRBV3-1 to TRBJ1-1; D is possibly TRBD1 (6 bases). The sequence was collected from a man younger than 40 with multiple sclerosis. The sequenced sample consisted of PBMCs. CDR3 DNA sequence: TGTGCCAGCAGCCAAGACAGACCAGGGGTTGAAGCTTTCTTT. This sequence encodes CASSQDRPGVEAFF.